This record concerns one T cell receptor beta chain sequence. The primer mix had 60 Vbeta and 13 Jbeta primers. Profiled with immunoSEQ multiplex PCR; TCRdb holds only in-frame clones, not every one. The sample has more than 85,000 clones; 60% to 80% are singletons. This specimen belongs to a study of cytomegalovirus exposure and HLA in healthy donors. Turning to the study itself: HLA-typed donors were the source of approximately 85 million unique TCRs, which an early data release held. Among the 300 to 450 genotyped donors, 65% to 90% were placed in the Caucasian-associated ancestry cluster.

CDR3 length: 16 amino acids. The junction had 5 bases not matched to a gene; V was cut back by 4 bases and J by 0 bases. Germline CDR1 is LNHDA and CDR2 is SQIVND (reference sequence). This chain connects TRBV19 to TRBJ2-2; TRBD2 agrees at 7 bases. This TCR was recovered from a woman aged 35 to 49 in good health and CMV-seropositive. The specimen was PBMCs. The CDR3 DNA follows: TGTGCCAGTAGTAGGAACGGGGGGACGAACACCGGGGAGCTGTTTTTT. Its protein is CASSRNGGTNTGELFF.